The rows below give T cell receptor beta chains drawn from one sample of a study of blood T cell repertoires in COVID-19. Here immunoSEQ multiplex PCR was the method, and the copy in TCRdb shows in-frame clones only, minus some. The sample lists around 420,000 clones, over 75% occurring once. The sequenced sample consisted of PBMCs or T cells enriched from blood (not recorded which). The receptor set was obtained from a woman aged 40 to 50 with acute COVID-19. Both conserved end residues are part of each CDR3. The order of the fields is D gene, clone size, J gene, V gene, CDR3 protein, CDR3 DNA. A D gene is named only where the DNA matches it firmly. Not every row has a clone size; where given, it reads once, few, many or a size class.

d_call: .; clone_size: .; j_call: TRBJ1-6; v_call: TRBV2; cdr3_aa: CASSVSNRGNSPLHF; cdr3_nt: TGTGCCAGCAGTGTTTCTAATCGAGGGAATTCACCCCTCCACTTT
d_call: .; clone_size: .; j_call: TRBJ2-5; v_call: TRBV3-1/TRBV3-2; cdr3_aa: CASSQETPRGETQYF; cdr3_nt: TGTGCCAGCAGCCAAGAAACTCCCAGAGGCGAGACCCAGTACTTC
d_call: .; clone_size: .; j_call: TRBJ1-2; v_call: TRBV5-1; cdr3_aa: CASREGGNPPIDYGYTF; cdr3_nt: TGCGCCAGCCGGGAGGGGGGAAACCCTCCTATTGACTATGGCTACACCTTC
d_call: TRBD1; clone_size: .; j_call: TRBJ2-7; v_call: TRBV5-1; cdr3_aa: CASSTGTGAFYEQYF; cdr3_nt: TGCGCCAGCAGCACTGGGACAGGAGCCTTCTACGAGCAGTACTTC
d_call: TRBD1; clone_size: .; j_call: TRBJ1-6; v_call: TRBV5-1; cdr3_aa: CASSRQGDGSPLHF; cdr3_nt: TGCGCCAGCAGCAGACAGGGGGACGGTTCACCCCTCCACTTT
d_call: TRBD1; clone_size: .; j_call: TRBJ2-7; v_call: TRBV6-5; cdr3_aa: CASRPTGGLYEQYF; cdr3_nt: TGTGCCAGCAGACCAACAGGGGGCTTGTACGAGCAGTACTTC
d_call: .; clone_size: .; j_call: TRBJ1-6; v_call: TRBV5-3; cdr3_aa: CARSLFGSRNSPLHF; cdr3_nt: TGTGCCAGAAGCTTGTTTGGGAGTCGGAATTCACCCCTCCACTTT
d_call: .; clone_size: .; j_call: TRBJ1-1; v_call: TRBV5-1; cdr3_aa: CASSQGPSNTEAFF; cdr3_nt: TGCGCCAGCAGCCAGGGCCCTTCGAACACTGAAGCTTTCTTT
d_call: .; clone_size: .; j_call: TRBJ2-7; v_call: TRBV5-1; cdr3_aa: CASSGGTATYEQYF; cdr3_nt: TGCGCCAGCAGCGGGGGGACAGCCACCTACGAGCAGTACTTC
d_call: TRBD2; clone_size: .; j_call: TRBJ2-1; v_call: TRBV3-1/TRBV3-2; cdr3_aa: CASSHLGTSATYNEQFF; cdr3_nt: TGTGCCAGCAGCCATCTGGGGACTAGCGCTACCTACAATGAGCAGTTCTTC
d_call: .; clone_size: .; j_call: TRBJ2-5; v_call: TRBV11-2; cdr3_aa: CASSLVSGSQETQYF; cdr3_nt: TGTGCCAGCAGCTTAGTCTCGGGATCCCAAGAGACCCAGTACTTC
d_call: .; clone_size: once; j_call: TRBJ2-7; v_call: TRBV11-2; cdr3_aa: CASSLQQLTYEQYF; cdr3_nt: TGTGCCAGCAGCCTACAACAGCTCACCTACGAGCAGTACTTC
d_call: TRBD2; clone_size: .; j_call: TRBJ2-5; v_call: TRBV19; cdr3_aa: CASSMGGLASQETQYF; cdr3_nt: TGTGCCAGTAGTATGGGGGGACTAGCGTCACAAGAGACCCAGTACTTC
d_call: .; clone_size: few; j_call: TRBJ1-1; v_call: TRBV11-3; cdr3_aa: CASSLGQPGNTEAFF; cdr3_nt: TGTGCCAGCAGCTTAGGACAGCCTGGCAACACTGAAGCTTTCTTT
d_call: .; clone_size: .; j_call: TRBJ1-1; v_call: TRBV30; cdr3_aa: CAWSVQGANTEAFF; cdr3_nt: TGTGCCTGGAGTGTACAGGGAGCTAACACTGAAGCTTTCTTT
d_call: TRBD1; clone_size: .; j_call: TRBJ1-3; v_call: TRBV4-1; cdr3_aa: CASSLDRGPSSGNTIYF; cdr3_nt: TGCGCCAGCAGCCTTGACAGGGGCCCTAGCTCTGGAAACACCATATATTTT
d_call: .; clone_size: .; j_call: TRBJ2-3; v_call: TRBV5-8; cdr3_aa: CASSRFLPDTQYF; cdr3_nt: TGTGCCAGCAGCCGGTTCTTACCCGATACGCAGTATTTT
d_call: TRBD1; clone_size: .; j_call: TRBJ1-5; v_call: TRBV5-1; cdr3_aa: CASSSTGVGQPQHF; cdr3_nt: TGCGCCAGCAGCTCGACAGGGGTAGGACAGCCCCAGCATTTT
d_call: .; clone_size: .; j_call: TRBJ1-2; v_call: TRBV5-1; cdr3_aa: CASSLSGPGYTF; cdr3_nt: TGCGCCAGCAGCTTATCAGGGCCCGGCTACACCTTC
d_call: TRBD1; clone_size: .; j_call: TRBJ1-6; v_call: TRBV6-6; cdr3_aa: CASSPRVPGQGYTYNSPLHF; cdr3_nt: TGTGCCAGCAGTCCACGCGTCCCGGGACAGGGGTACACCTATAATTCACCCCTCCACTTT
d_call: .; clone_size: few; j_call: TRBJ2-7; v_call: TRBV5-1; cdr3_aa: CASSSLRDTQYF; cdr3_nt: TGCGCCAGCAGCTCCCTCCGGGACACGCAGTACTTC
d_call: TRBD2; clone_size: .; j_call: TRBJ2-2; v_call: TRBV4-1; cdr3_aa: CASSRTSGTNTGELFF; cdr3_nt: TGCGCCAGCAGCCGGACTAGCGGAACGAACACCGGGGAGCTGTTTTTT
d_call: TRBD1; clone_size: .; j_call: TRBJ2-7; v_call: TRBV18; cdr3_aa: CASSLGQGYEQYF; cdr3_nt: TGTGCCAGCTCCCTTGGACAGGGCTACGAGCAGTACTTC
d_call: .; clone_size: once; j_call: TRBJ2-5; v_call: TRBV6-5; cdr3_aa: CASSFVSREETQYF; cdr3_nt: TGTGCCAGCAGTTTTGTATCTCGGGAAGAGACCCAGTACTTC
d_call: .; clone_size: .; j_call: TRBJ1-1; v_call: TRBV19; cdr3_aa: CASSVPGFTQAFF; cdr3_nt: TGTGCCAGTTCTGTCCCAGGTTTCACTCAAGCTTTCTTT
d_call: .; clone_size: .; j_call: TRBJ2-3; v_call: TRBV25-1; cdr3_aa: CASSEYSRSTDTQYF; cdr3_nt: TGTGCCAGCAGTGAATATTCCAGAAGCACAGATACGCAGTATTTT
d_call: .; clone_size: once; j_call: TRBJ1-4; v_call: TRBV6-5; cdr3_aa: CASSYGGLGEKLFF; cdr3_nt: TGTGCCAGCAGTTACGGAGGGCTTGGGGAAAAACTGTTTTTT
d_call: .; clone_size: .; j_call: TRBJ2-3; v_call: TRBV6-5; cdr3_aa: CASSLGVTDTQYF; cdr3_nt: TGTGCCAGCTCACTGGGAGTCACAGATACGCAGTATTTT
d_call: .; clone_size: many; j_call: TRBJ2-3; v_call: TRBV7-2; cdr3_aa: CASSLWGGTDTQYF; cdr3_nt: TGTGCCAGCAGCTTATGGGGGGGCACAGATACGCAGTATTTT
d_call: TRBD2; clone_size: .; j_call: TRBJ2-7; v_call: TRBV15; cdr3_aa: CATSGGTSGGYRSYEQYF; cdr3_nt: TGTGCCACCAGCGGTGGGACTAGCGGGGGGTACCGGTCCTACGAGCAGTACTTC
d_call: TRBD1; clone_size: .; j_call: TRBJ1-5; v_call: TRBV18; cdr3_aa: CASSPTGDQPQHF; cdr3_nt: TGTGCCAGCTCACCGACAGGGGATCAGCCCCAGCATTTT
d_call: .; clone_size: .; j_call: TRBJ2-5; v_call: TRBV18; cdr3_aa: CASSPRAGETQYF; cdr3_nt: TGTGCCAGCTCACCACGGGCGGGGGAGACCCAGTACTTC
d_call: .; clone_size: .; j_call: TRBJ1-3; v_call: TRBV10-3; cdr3_aa: CAIGGDGSIGGNTIYF; cdr3_nt: TGTGCCATCGGCGGGGACGGCTCCATCGGTGGAAACACCATATATTTT
d_call: TRBD1; clone_size: .; j_call: TRBJ1-3; v_call: TRBV11-2; cdr3_aa: CASTRTGEGGNTIYF; cdr3_nt: TGTGCCAGCACACGAACAGGGGAAGGAGGAAACACCATATATTTT
d_call: .; clone_size: few; j_call: TRBJ1-3; v_call: TRBV24-1; cdr3_aa: CATSDFHRFSGNTIYF; cdr3_nt: TGTGCCACCAGTGATTTCCACAGATTCTCTGGAAACACCATATATTTT
d_call: .; clone_size: .; j_call: TRBJ1-1; v_call: TRBV6-1; cdr3_aa: CASSASGEGVATEAFF; cdr3_nt: TGTGCCAGCAGTGCTTCGGGGGAGGGGGTCGCCACTGAAGCTTTCTTT
d_call: TRBD2; clone_size: .; j_call: TRBJ2-7; v_call: TRBV5-1; cdr3_aa: CASSLAGLATYEQYF; cdr3_nt: TGCGCCAGCAGCTTGGCGGGACTAGCGACTTACGAGCAGTACTTC
d_call: TRBD1; clone_size: .; j_call: TRBJ2-1; v_call: TRBV2; cdr3_aa: CASRSGTGGYNEQFF; cdr3_nt: TGTGCCAGCAGAAGCGGGACAGGGGGCTACAATGAGCAGTTCTTC
d_call: TRBD1; clone_size: .; j_call: TRBJ2-7; v_call: TRBV19; cdr3_aa: CASSGQGSGYEQYF; cdr3_nt: TGTGCCAGTAGTGGACAGGGGAGTGGATACGAGCAGTACTTC
d_call: .; clone_size: .; j_call: TRBJ1-4; v_call: TRBV11-2; cdr3_aa: CASSLIEETNEKLFF; cdr3_nt: TGTGCCAGCAGCTTAATCGAGGAAACTAATGAAAAACTGTTTTTT
d_call: .; clone_size: .; j_call: TRBJ1-6; v_call: TRBV11-2; cdr3_aa: CASSLGRDNSPLHF; cdr3_nt: TGTGCCAGCAGCTTAGGCCGCGATAATTCACCCCTCCACTTT
d_call: .; clone_size: .; j_call: TRBJ1-1; v_call: TRBV7-8; cdr3_aa: CASHPPARVGTEAFF; cdr3_nt: TGTGCCAGCCATCCCCCTGCCCGGGTTGGCACTGAAGCTTTCTTT
d_call: .; clone_size: .; j_call: TRBJ1-4; v_call: TRBV6-5; cdr3_aa: CASSYVQNEKLFF; cdr3_nt: TGTGCCAGCAGTTATGTCCAAAATGAAAAACTGTTTTTT
d_call: TRBD1; clone_size: .; j_call: TRBJ2-6; v_call: TRBV2; cdr3_aa: CASSEALSGQGRAGANVLTF; cdr3_nt: TGTGCCAGCAGTGAAGCTCTCTCGGGACAGGGCCGCGCCGGGGCCAACGTCCTGACTTTC
d_call: TRBD1; clone_size: .; j_call: TRBJ1-3; v_call: TRBV7-2; cdr3_aa: CASSPYRGSGNTIYF; cdr3_nt: TGTGCCAGCAGCCCCTACAGGGGCTCTGGAAACACCATATATTTT